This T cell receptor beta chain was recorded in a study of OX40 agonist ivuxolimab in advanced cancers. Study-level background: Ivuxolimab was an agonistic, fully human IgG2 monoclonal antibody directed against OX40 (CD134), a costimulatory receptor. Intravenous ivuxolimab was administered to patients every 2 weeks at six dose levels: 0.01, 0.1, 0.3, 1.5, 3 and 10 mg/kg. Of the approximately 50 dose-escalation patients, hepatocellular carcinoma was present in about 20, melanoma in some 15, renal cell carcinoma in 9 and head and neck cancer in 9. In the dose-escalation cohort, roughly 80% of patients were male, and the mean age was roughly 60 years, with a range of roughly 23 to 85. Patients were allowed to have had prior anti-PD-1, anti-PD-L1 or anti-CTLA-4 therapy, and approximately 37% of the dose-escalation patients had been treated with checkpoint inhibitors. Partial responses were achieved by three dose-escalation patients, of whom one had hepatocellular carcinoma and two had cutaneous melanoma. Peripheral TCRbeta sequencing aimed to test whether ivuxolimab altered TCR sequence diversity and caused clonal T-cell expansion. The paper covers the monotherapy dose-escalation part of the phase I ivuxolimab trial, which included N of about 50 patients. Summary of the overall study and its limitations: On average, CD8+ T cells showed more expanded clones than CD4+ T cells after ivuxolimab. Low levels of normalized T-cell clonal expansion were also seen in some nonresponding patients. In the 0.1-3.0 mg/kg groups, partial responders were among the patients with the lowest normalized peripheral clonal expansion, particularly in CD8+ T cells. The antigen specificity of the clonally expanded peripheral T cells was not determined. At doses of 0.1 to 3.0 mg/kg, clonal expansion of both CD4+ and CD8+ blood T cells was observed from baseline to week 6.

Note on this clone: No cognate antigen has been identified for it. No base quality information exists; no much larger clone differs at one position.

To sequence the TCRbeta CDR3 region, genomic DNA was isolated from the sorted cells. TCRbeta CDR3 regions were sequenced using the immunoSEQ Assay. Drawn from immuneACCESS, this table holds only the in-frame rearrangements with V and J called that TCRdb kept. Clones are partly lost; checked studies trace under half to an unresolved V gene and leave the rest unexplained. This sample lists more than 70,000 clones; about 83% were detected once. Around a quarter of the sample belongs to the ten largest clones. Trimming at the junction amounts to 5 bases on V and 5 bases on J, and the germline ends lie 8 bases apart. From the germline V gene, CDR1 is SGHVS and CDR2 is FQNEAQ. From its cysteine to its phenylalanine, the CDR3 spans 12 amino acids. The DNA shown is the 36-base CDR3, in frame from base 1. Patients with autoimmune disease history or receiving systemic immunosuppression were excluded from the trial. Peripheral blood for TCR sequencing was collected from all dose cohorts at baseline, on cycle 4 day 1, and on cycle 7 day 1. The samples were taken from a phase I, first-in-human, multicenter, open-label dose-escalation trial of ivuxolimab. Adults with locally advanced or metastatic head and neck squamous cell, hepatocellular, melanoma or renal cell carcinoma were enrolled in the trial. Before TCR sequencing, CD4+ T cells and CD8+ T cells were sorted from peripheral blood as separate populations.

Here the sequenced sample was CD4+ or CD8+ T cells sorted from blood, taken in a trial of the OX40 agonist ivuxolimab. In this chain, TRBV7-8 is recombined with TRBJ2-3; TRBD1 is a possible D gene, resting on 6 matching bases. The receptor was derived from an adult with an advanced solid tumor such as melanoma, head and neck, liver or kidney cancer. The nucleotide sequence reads TGTGCCAGCAGCGTACAGGGAGATACGCAGTATTTT. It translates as CASSVQGDTQYF.